This T cell receptor beta chain was found in a study of PD-1 blockade in classical Hodgkin lymphoma. Study results and limitations: The study found complete responders had baseline diversity similar to newly diagnosed patients.

Sequenced by immunoSEQ multiplex PCR; TCRdb stores in-frame clones only, minus some. There are about 31,000 clones in the sample; around 85% occur only once, and roughly 15% lies in the top ten. Trimming took 4 bases from V and 5 from J; bases not matched to a gene: 9. This CDR3 contains 15 residues. Germline lookup yields CDR1 SGHNT and CDR2 YYREEE (reference sequence). Concerning this clone itself: Antigen unknown.

Time point defined: cycle 4 day 1 (C4D1), after less than seven weeks of nivolumab. Autologous stem cell transplantation was followed by relapse in every patient, and brentuximab vedotin exposure varied. This sequence was found in a human donor with classical Hodgkin lymphoma. The chain combines TRBV5-4 with TRBJ2-1, with 7 nucleotides matching TRBD2. The material was peripheral blood mononuclear cells (PBMCs), obtained before the fourth cycle of nivolumab. The CDR3 sequence: CASSMNSGLNNEQFF. The CDR3, as DNA: TGTGCCAGCAGCATGAATAGCGGGCTGAACAATGAGCAGTTCTTC. Based on the CDR3 plus reference TRBV5-4 and TRBJ2-1, the full variable domain is ETGVTQSPTHLIKTRGQQVTLRCSSQSGHNTVSWYQQALGQGPQFIFQYYREEENGRGNFPPRFSGLQFPNYSSELNVNALELDDSALYLCASSMNSGLNNEQFFGPGTRLTVL.